This T cell receptor (beta chain) was recovered during a study of T-cell memory formation after mild COVID-19. This clonotype was counted ten times or more. Per germline, CDR1 SGHVS and CDR2 FQNEAQ. With 6 bases removed from V and 4 bases from J, the gap between germline ends came to 9 bases. CDR3 length: 12 amino acids. Researchers used 5'RACE with constant-segment primers to make TCR alpha and TCR beta cDNA libraries that carry sample barcodes and UMIs. Via MiXCR, TCRdb re-called the 5' RACE reads, giving one row per CDR3 protein. The table has 140,000 to 150,000 distinct CDR3 sequences, about 25% seen once; the top ten hold roughly 24%.

Sequencing input: PBMCs or a T cell subset sorted from them (not recorded which). J is TRBJ1-2 and V is TRBV7-8, with no clear D. The clonotype originates from an adult woman who had mild COVID-19 (a few samples of this study predate the infection). Cell type and time point are not known. In nucleotides, the CDR3 is TGTGCCAGCAGTCCTGGATCCTATGGCTACACCTTC. Translation gives CASSPGSYGYTF.